This TCR beta chain emerged from a study of T cell responses to AZD1222 COVID-19 vaccine. The assay was immunoSEQ multiplex PCR, and TCRdb's table has in-frame clones only and misses some. The sample yields approximately 190,000 clones, around nine tenths seen once. The junction had 11 bases not matched to a gene; V was cut back by 4 bases and J by 1 base. This CDR3 region has 18 residues. Looked up from germline, CDR1 is LGHDT and CDR2 is YNNKEL (reference sequence). The chain uses TRBV3-1 (or the pseudogene TRBV3-2) and TRBJ1-3; 9 positions match TRBD1. The receptor was isolated from an adult who received the MenACWY meningococcal vaccine as a control. Sequencing was performed on peripheral blood, taken 28 days after the second dose of the MenACWY control vaccine. The CDR3 coding sequence is TGTGCCAGCAGCCGATTACCAACAGGGGGCGCATCTGGAAACACCATATATTTT. It is translated as CASSRLPTGGASGNTIYF.